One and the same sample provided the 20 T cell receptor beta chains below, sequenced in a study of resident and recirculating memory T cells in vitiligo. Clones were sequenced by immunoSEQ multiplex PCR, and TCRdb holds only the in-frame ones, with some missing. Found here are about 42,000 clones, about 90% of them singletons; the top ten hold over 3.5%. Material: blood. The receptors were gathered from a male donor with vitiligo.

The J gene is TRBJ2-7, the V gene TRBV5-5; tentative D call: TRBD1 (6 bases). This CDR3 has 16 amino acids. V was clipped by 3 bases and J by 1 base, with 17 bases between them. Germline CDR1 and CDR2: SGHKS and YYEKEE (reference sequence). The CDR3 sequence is CASSSPRTAFSYEQYF. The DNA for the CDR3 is TGTGCCAGCAGCTCACCTCGGACAGCATTTTCCTACGAGCAGTACTTC.

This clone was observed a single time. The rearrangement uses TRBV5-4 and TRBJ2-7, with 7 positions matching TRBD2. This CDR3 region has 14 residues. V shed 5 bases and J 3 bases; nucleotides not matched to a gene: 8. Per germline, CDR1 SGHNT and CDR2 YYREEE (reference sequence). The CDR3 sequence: CASRLGAGYYEQYF. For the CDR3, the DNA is TGTGCCAGCAGACTGGGAGCGGGATACTACGAGCAGTACTTC.

Here the CDR3 DNA reads TGCGCCAGCAGCCCCTACAGGGGCAATCAGCCCCAGCATTTT. Protein product: CASSPYRGNQPQHF. The chain joins TRBV4-3 to TRBJ1-5; TRBD1 is a possible D gene (6 bases). CDR3 size: 14 residues. Trimming took off 4 bases at V and 2 bases at J, with 9 bases between the two ends. The V gene's germline CDR1 is LGHNA and CDR2 YSLEER.

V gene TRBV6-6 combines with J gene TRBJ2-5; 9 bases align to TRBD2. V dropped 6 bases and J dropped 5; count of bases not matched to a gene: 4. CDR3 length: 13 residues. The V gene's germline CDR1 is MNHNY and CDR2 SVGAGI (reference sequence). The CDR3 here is CASSKTSGETQYF. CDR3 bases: TGTGCCAGCAGCAAAACTAGCGGGGAGACCCAGTACTTC.

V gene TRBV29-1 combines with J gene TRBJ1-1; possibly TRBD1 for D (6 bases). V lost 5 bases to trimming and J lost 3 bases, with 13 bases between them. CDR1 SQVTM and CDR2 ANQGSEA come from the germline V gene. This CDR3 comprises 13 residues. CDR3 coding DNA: TGCAGCGTTAAGCAACAGGGATACACTGAAGCTTTCTTT. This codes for CSVKQQGYTEAFF.

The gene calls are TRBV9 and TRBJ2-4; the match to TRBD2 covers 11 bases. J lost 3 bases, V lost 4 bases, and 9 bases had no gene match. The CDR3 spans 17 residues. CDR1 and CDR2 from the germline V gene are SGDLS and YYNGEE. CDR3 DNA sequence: TGTGCCAGCAGCCCAATAGCGGGGGGGCCTGGCAAAAACATTCAGTACTTC. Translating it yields CASSPIAGGPGKNIQYF.

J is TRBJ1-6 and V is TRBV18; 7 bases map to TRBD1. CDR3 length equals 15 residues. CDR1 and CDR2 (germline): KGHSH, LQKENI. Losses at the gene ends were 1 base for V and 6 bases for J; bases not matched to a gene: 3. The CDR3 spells CASSPQQGSNSPLHF. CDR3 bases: TGTGCCAGCTCACCACAACAGGGGAGTAATTCACCCCTCCACTTT.

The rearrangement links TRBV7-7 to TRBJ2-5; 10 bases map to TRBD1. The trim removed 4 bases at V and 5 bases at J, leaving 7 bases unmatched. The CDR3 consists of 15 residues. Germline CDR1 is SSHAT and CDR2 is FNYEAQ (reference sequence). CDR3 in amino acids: CASSSRTGGMETQYF. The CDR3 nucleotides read TGTGCCAGCAGCTCTCGGACAGGGGGGATGGAGACCCAGTACTTC.

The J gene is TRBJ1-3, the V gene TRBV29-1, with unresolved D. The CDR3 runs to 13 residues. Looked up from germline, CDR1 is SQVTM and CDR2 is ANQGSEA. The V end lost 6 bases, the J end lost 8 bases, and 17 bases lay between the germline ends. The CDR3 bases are TGCAGCGTGATGAGCCGGTTTCTGGACACCATATATTTT. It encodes CSVMSRFLDTIYF.

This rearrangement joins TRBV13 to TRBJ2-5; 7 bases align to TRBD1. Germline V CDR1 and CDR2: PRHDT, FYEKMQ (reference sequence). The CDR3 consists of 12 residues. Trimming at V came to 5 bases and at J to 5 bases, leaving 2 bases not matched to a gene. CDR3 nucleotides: TGTGCCAGCAGCCAGACAGGGGAGACCCAGTACTTC. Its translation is CASSQTGETQYF.

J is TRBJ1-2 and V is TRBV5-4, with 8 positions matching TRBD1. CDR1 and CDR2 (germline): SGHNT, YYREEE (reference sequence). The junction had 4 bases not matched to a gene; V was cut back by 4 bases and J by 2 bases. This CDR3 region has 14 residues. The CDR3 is CASSLRTGNYGYTF. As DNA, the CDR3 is TGTGCCAGCAGCCTGAGGACAGGGAACTATGGCTACACCTTC.

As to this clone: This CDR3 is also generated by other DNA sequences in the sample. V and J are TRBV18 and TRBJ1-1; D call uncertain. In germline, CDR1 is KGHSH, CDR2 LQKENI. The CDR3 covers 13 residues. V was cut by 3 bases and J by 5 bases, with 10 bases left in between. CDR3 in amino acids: CASSPGAGTEAFF. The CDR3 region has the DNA TGTGCCAGCTCACCGGGCGCGGGGACTGAAGCTTTCTTT.

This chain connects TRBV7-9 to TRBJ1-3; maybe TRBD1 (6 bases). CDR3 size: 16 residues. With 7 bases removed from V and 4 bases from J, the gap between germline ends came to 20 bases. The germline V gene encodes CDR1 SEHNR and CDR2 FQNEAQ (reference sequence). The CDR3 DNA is TGTGCCAGCACCTATCTGGGGGCAAGTCAGGGAAACACCATATATTTT. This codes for CASTYLGASQGNTIYF.

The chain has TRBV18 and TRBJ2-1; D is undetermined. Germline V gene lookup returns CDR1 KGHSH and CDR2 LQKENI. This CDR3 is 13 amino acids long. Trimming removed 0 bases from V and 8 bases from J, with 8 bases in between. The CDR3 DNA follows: TGTGCCAGCTCACCACCGAGTGTCGATGAGCAGTTCTTC. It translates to CASSPPSVDEQFF.

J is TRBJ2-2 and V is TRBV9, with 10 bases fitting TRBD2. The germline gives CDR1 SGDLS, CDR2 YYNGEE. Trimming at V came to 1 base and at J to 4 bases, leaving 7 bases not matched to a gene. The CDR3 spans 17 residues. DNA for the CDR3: TGTGCCAGCAGCGTATTTGAGCGGGGGGGTAGCACCGGGGAGCTGTTTTTT. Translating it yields CASSVFERGGSTGELFF.

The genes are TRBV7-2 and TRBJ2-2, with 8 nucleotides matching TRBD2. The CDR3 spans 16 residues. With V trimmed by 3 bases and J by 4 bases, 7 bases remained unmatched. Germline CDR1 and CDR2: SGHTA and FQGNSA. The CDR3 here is CASSFSASGGTGELFF. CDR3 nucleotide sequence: TGTGCCAGCAGCTTTAGTGCGAGCGGGGGCACCGGGGAGCTGTTTTTT.

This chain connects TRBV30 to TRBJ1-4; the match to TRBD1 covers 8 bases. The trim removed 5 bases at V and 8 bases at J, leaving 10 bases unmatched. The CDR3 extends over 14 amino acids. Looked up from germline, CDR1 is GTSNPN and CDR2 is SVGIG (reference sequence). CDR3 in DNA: TGTGCCTGGGCCAGGACAGGGAGCTACGAAAAACTGTTTTTT. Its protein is CAWARTGSYEKLFF.

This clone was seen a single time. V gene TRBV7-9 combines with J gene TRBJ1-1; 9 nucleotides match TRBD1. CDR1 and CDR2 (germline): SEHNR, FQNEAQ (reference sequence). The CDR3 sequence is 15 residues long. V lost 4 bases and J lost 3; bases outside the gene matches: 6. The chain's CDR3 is CASSSGQGFDTEAFF. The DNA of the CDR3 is TGTGCCAGCAGCTCGGGACAGGGTTTTGACACTGAAGCTTTCTTT.

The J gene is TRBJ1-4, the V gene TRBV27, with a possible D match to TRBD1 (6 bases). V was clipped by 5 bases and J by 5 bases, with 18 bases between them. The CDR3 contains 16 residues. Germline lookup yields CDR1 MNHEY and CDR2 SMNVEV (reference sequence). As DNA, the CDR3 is TGTGCCAGCAGTCCCCAATGGGGGCTCGTCAATGAAAAACTGTTTTTT. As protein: CASSPQWGLVNEKLFF.

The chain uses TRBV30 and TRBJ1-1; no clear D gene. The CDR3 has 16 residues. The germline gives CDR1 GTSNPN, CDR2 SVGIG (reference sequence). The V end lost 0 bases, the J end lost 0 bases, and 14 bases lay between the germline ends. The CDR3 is CAWSVSPLRVNTEAFF. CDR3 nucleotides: TGTGCCTGGAGTGTATCCCCGTTACGGGTGAACACTGAAGCTTTCTTT.